This T cell receptor (beta chain) comes out of a study of shared clonotypes between healthy human individuals. TCRdb keeps only in-frame clones here, not all; method: immunoSEQ multiplex PCR. The repertoire includes under 600,000 clones, about three quarters of them detected once, and 12% sits in the top ten. Germline CDR1 and CDR2: MDHEN and SYDVKM. Trimming shortened V by 3 bases and J by 6 bases, and 11 bases separated the two germline ends. The CDR3 runs 13 residues. The TCR comes from a woman in her thirties or forties in good health. Some clones in this sample may be carry-over from other donors' samples. Sequencing was carried out using PBMCs. The genes are TRBV28 and TRBJ1-2; perhaps TRBD1 as D (5 bases). The CDR3 nucleotides are TGTGCCAGCAGTTTTGCCCGGGGGGATGGCTACACCTTC. Amino acids: CASSFARGDGYTF.